The entry below describes one TCR beta chain. Trimming removed 0 bases from V and 5 bases from J, with 16 bases in between. Germline V gene lookup returns CDR1 LGHNA and CDR2 YNFKEQ. This CDR3 spans 16 amino acids. This sample is drawn from a study of spatial heterogeneity in lung cancer. For the study at large: Raw-read counts averaged over ten per unique TCR and UMI combination.

Time point reported: sample taken at primary tumor resection. The input material, whole RNA from tumor, nontumor lung or frozen PBMC, was sequenced unsorted. Unique molecular identifiers, one per molecule, were present on every TCR cDNA molecule. MiXCR, applied by TCRdb to the 5' RACE reads, yields one record per CDR3 protein. The sample has almost 75,000 distinct CDR3 sequences; 13% are singletons. The V gene is TRBV4-2, the J gene TRBJ1-2; unclear D gene. The sequencing used PBMCs, collected at surgery. This TCR was recovered from a male donor with early-stage non-small cell lung cancer. CDR3 bases: TGTGCCAGCAGCCAAGAAGGGAGGGTTACGAAGTATGGCTACACCTTC. This translates into CASSQEGRVTKYGYTF.